The subject of this entry is one TCR beta chain. The antigen remains unidentified. Assayed TCR templates numbered roughly 93,000 for each sample. Sequencing used immunoSEQ multiplex PCR; TCRdb keeps in-frame clones, though not all of them. Found here are under 140,000 clones, 92% of them singletons; the top ten hold approximately 1.3%. This entry belongs to a study of siplizumab effects on memory and regulatory T cells. Study-level results: The authors did not confirm suppressive function in proliferating Tregs from siplizumab cultures. The drug siplizumab significantly decreased the alloreactive sequences that could be traced to unstimulated CD4+ memory cells.

Germline values: CDR1 SGDLS, CDR2 YYNGEE. Trimming removed 0 bases from V and 3 bases from J, with 15 bases in between. CDR3 length: 17 amino acids. The material sequenced was CD4+ T cells sorted from blood. This rearrangement joins TRBV9 to TRBJ2-2, with D possibly matching TRBD2 (7 bases). This receptor was taken from a human donor in good health. The CDR3 here is CASSVALGGHHTGELFF. CDR3 coding DNA: TGTGCCAGCAGCGTAGCGCTCGGGGGGCACCACACCGGGGAGCTGTTTTTT.